This TCR beta chain was sequenced during a study of T cells after yellow fever vaccination (dated by TCRdb to about 2019). Describing the broader study: Libraries from fractions with low cell numbers were prepared with the SMART-Seq v4 Ultra Low Input RNA kit. Bulk PBMC replicates and cell subsets were isolated from blood drawn at multiple timepoints before and after both primary and secondary immunization. To follow T-cell clones before and after primary and booster YFV17D yellow fever vaccination, bulk TCR alpha and beta repertoires were sequenced over time. Two healthy male donors, one aged 18 to 30 and one aged 30 to 40 years, made up the cohort. What the study reported, not specific to this receptor: Computational filtering was required because FACS-sorted repertoires could contain abundant contaminating clonotypes from the bulk population. After the booster, most of the clones that had expanded following primary vaccination were detected again (approximately 96% of CD4 and roughly 88% of CD8), which suggests that memory was broadly maintained. Because the study included only a couple of donors, the extent to which the findings can be generalized is limited. A small fraction of clonotypes appeared in both the CD4 and CD8 compartments, likely as a result of convergent recombination. The secondary T-cell response was weaker than the primary response but faster, peaking on day 5 instead of day 15.

CDR1 and CDR2, looked up from the germline V gene, are SGHAT and FQNNGV. Here V drops 5 bases and J drops 0 bases, and the junction holds 9 bases not matched to any gene. The CDR3, from cysteine to phenylalanine, totals 16 residues. Just the 48-base CDR3 DNA is kept, in frame starting at base 1. In light of the paper, this sample's treatment or condition label describes: live attenuated yellow fever vaccine strain. At every blood-draw timepoint, two biological replicates of bulk PBMCs were collected. PBMCs were isolated from peripheral blood using a standard Ficoll-Paque protocol. TriZol was used to extract RNA from bulk PBMCs, from CD4 and CD8 fractions, and from dextramer-positive and dextramer-negative fractions. TCR cDNA was made using 5'RACE template switching, a step that added a universal primer site and unique molecular identifiers. Priming for cDNA synthesis came from both the TCR alpha and TCR beta constant segments. Libraries were amplified in two PCR steps, with sample barcodes and sequencing adapters added in the second step. Sequencing of libraries was performed on Illumina HiSeq 2500 (2x100 bp) or NovaSeq (2x150 bp). In the source study's methods: MIGEC was used to demultiplex reads and collapse the reads into UMI consensus sequences, and MiXCR was used for V(D)J alignment. Vaccine-responding clonotypes were defined with edgeR using replicate PBMC samples, requiring FDR below 0.01 and a log2 fold change above 5 up to day 15. Bulk clonotypes were assigned CD4 or CD8 identity according to which sequenced CD4 or CD8 repertoire held them at higher abundance. The public reads were run again by TCRdb, first through fastp at Q25 and then through MiXCR, and only productive beta chains were kept. Rows with one shared CDR3 protein collapse into an entry with the most common genes and DNA. It is TCRdb's table, rather than the study itself, that gives the V and J calls and clone size. Across this sample there are some 400,000 distinct CDR3 sequences, with around 6.5% seen only once. The leading ten clones occupy around 16% of the sample.

A word on this clonotype: The clone's antigen remains unknown. The input lacks base qualities; no much larger clone sits a single base away.

Sample: PBMCs, taken 5 days after the yellow fever booster vaccination. The chain is assembled from TRBV11-2 and TRBJ2-7, with 8 central nucleotides matching TRBD2. This clonotype was sampled from a man aged 25 to 40 who received the YFV17D yellow fever vaccine. Read as DNA, the sequence is TGTGCCAGCAGCAACAAACTAGCGGCTGCCTCCTACGAGCAGTACTTC. This sequence encodes CASSNKLAAASYEQYF.